These T cell receptor beta chains were read from a single sample in a study of type 1 regulatory T cells. For these TCRs, the target antigens are not known. MiXCR, run by TCRdb on the reads, gives a single entry per CDR3 protein. Of 12,000 to 15,000 distinct CDR3 sequences listed, roughly 13% are singletons. Sequencing input: cultured T cells, either the whole culture or a sorted T cell fraction (not recorded which). Every receptor here comes from a human donor in good health. The CDR3 runs from the conserved cysteine through the conserved F or W. Each record gives: J gene, D gene, clone size, V gene, CDR3 DNA, CDR3 protein. A D gene is named only where the DNA matches it firmly. Size is stated for part of the rows, as once, few or many counts, or as a class when the clone is expanded.

J: TRBJ1-5; D: .; size: many; V: TRBV20-1; DNA: TGCAGTGTGAGGGCAAACTCAGGCAGCAATCAGCCCCAGCATTTT; CDR3: CSVRANSGSNQPQHF
J: TRBJ2-3; D: .; size: many; V: TRBV19; DNA: TGTTCAAGTAGGCTACTCGGCACAGATACGCAGTATTTT; CDR3: CSSRLLGTDTQYF
J: TRBJ2-2; D: TRBD2; size: .; V: TRBV11-2; DNA: TGTGCCAGCAGCTTAAACCCCGGGGGGACCGGGGAGCTGTTTTTT; CDR3: CASSLNPGGTGELFF
J: TRBJ2-3; D: .; size: many; V: TRBV27; DNA: TGTGCCAGCAGTTTTCAAGACTCCACAGATACGCAGTATTTT; CDR3: CASSFQDSTDTQYF
J: TRBJ2-3; D: TRBD1; size: many; V: TRBV20-1; DNA: TGCAGTGCTATCCCCCAGGGGGCTGGGACAGATACGCAGTATTTT; CDR3: CSAIPQGAGTDTQYF
J: TRBJ1-2; D: .; size: many; V: TRBV7-2; DNA: TGTGCCAGCAGCCCTAGTGGGCTTATCTACACCTTC; CDR3: CASSPSGLIYTF
J: TRBJ1-5; D: .; size: .; V: TRBV12-3/TRBV12-4; DNA: TGTGCCAGCAGGGGAGGGGTTCAGCCCCAGCATTTT; CDR3: CASRGGVQPQHF
J: TRBJ2-1; D: TRBD2; size: few; V: TRBV5-4; DNA: TGTGCCAGCAGCCATAGCGGGAGGGCCAATTGGAATGAGCAGTTCTTC; CDR3: CASSHSGRANWNEQFF
J: TRBJ2-7; D: TRBD1; size: many; V: TRBV7-7; DNA: TGTGCTAGCAGCTTGGGACAGGATTTTCTTATGGCCCCCATCTCCTACGAGCAGTACTTC; CDR3: CASSLGQDFLMAPISYEQYF
J: TRBJ1-4; D: TRBD1; size: many; V: TRBV28; DNA: TGTGCCAGCAGTTCCGGACAGGGGAGTGAAAAACTGTTTTTT; CDR3: CASSSGQGSEKLFF
J: TRBJ2-5; D: .; size: medium-sized; V: TRBV6-6; DNA: TGTGCCAGCAGGGTCCAGGGGAGGCAAGAGACCCAGTACTTC; CDR3: CASRVQGRQETQYF
J: TRBJ1-5; D: .; size: few; V: TRBV7-2; DNA: TGTGCCAGCAGCACACAGAAGAATCAGCCCCAGCATTTT; CDR3: CASSTQKNQPQHF
J: TRBJ2-3; D: .; size: few; V: TRBV20-1; DNA: TGCAGTGCTCTCAGGGGGGGCACAGATACGCAGTATTTT; CDR3: CSALRGGTDTQYF
J: TRBJ2-1; D: .; size: few; V: TRBV20-1; DNA: TGCAGAGTAAGAGATAGCGGAAGCTCCTACAATGAGCAGTTCTTC; CDR3: CRVRDSGSSYNEQFF
J: TRBJ2-2; D: .; size: .; V: TRBV20-1; DNA: TGCAGTGGGGTAAAGCGGGCGAACACCGGGGAGCTGTTTTTT; CDR3: CSGVKRANTGELFF
J: TRBJ2-2; D: TRBD1; size: many; V: TRBV7-2; DNA: TGTGCCAGCAGCCCTAGACAGGGGACGAACACCGGGGAGCTGTTTTTT; CDR3: CASSPRQGTNTGELFF
J: TRBJ2-7; D: .; size: many; V: TRBV5-1; DNA: TGCGCCAGCAGCTGGGGAGGACAGGTCGTCGACGAGCAGTACTTC; CDR3: CASSWGGQVVDEQYF
J: TRBJ1-5; D: .; size: many; V: TRBV6-1; DNA: TGTGCCAGCAGTGAAAACTTTTGGAGCAATCAGCCCCAGCATTTT; CDR3: CASSENFWSNQPQHF
J: TRBJ2-5; D: .; size: .; V: TRBV7-9; DNA: TGTGCCAGCAGCTTAGGTGGCAGGGTCCTCTTGGGCGAGACCCAGCACTTC; CDR3: CASSLGGRVLLGETQHF
J: TRBJ2-5; D: .; size: many; V: TRBV20-1; DNA: TGCAGTGCTAGACCGCAAGAGACCCAGTACTTC; CDR3: CSARPQETQYF
J: TRBJ1-1; D: .; size: medium-sized; V: TRBV20-1; DNA: TGCAGTGCTAGAGATCAGGGGCAGGGCCCTGAAGCTTTCTTT; CDR3: CSARDQGQGPEAFF
J: TRBJ2-7; D: .; size: many; V: TRBV20-1; DNA: TGCAGTGCTAGAGATGCCCCCGGCAGGTGGAACGAGCAGTACTTC; CDR3: CSARDAPGRWNEQYF
J: TRBJ2-3; D: .; size: few; V: TRBV30; DNA: TGTGCCTGGAGTGGCGGGTTCACAGATACGCAGTATTTT; CDR3: CAWSGGFTDTQYF
J: TRBJ2-1; D: .; size: .; V: TRBV20-1; DNA: TGCAGTGCCATAATGTATGGGGGGCGCCACCGGGGTGAGCAGTTCTTC; CDR3: CSAIMYGGRHRGEQFF
J: TRBJ2-5; D: TRBD2; size: few; V: TRBV4-1; DNA: TGCGCCAGCAGCCAAGAACCCGAGTTAGCGGGAGGGCCTTTCGAGACCCAGTACTTC; CDR3: CASSQEPELAGGPFETQYF
J: TRBJ2-5; D: .; size: few; V: TRBV5-1; DNA: TGCGCCAGCAGCTTGGGCCCAACCCCCGGACAAGAGACCCAGTACTTC; CDR3: CASSLGPTPGQETQYF
J: TRBJ1-4; D: .; size: many; V: TRBV10-3; DNA: TGTGCCATCAGTGGGACGGAGAATGAAAAACTGTTTTTT; CDR3: CAISGTENEKLFF
J: TRBJ2-7; D: TRBD1; size: .; V: TRBV7-2; DNA: TGTGCCAGCAGTCGACCGGGACAGGGCTACGAGCAGTACTTC; CDR3: CASSRPGQGYEQYF
J: TRBJ2-1; D: .; size: .; V: TRBV20-1; DNA: TGCAGTGCTAGAATGCCTCTTAGCTCCATAGGCGAGCAGTTCTTC; CDR3: CSARMPLSSIGEQFF
J: TRBJ2-7; D: TRBD2; size: few; V: TRBV6-1; DNA: TGTGCCAGCAGTGAAGTGCGGGGGGTCGAGCAGTACTTC; CDR3: CASSEVRGVEQYF
J: TRBJ1-1; D: .; size: few; V: TRBV5-1; DNA: TGCGCCAGCAGCCAAGACACATGGAACACTGAAGCTTTCTTT; CDR3: CASSQDTWNTEAFF
J: TRBJ2-2; D: .; size: many; V: TRBV5-1; DNA: TGCGCCAGCATGAGTGGCATTGGTCGATTGGGCACCGGGGAGCTGTTTTTT; CDR3: CASMSGIGRLGTGELFF
J: TRBJ2-7; D: .; size: many; V: TRBV9; DNA: TGTGCCAGCAGCGTTTTCCAGACCGGGACTTCTATGGGGTACGAGCAGTACTTC; CDR3: CASSVFQTGTSMGYEQYF
J: TRBJ2-7; D: .; size: many; V: TRBV28; DNA: TGTGCCAGCAGCACATGGGCGGGACGGCAATTTACGTACTTC; CDR3: CASSTWAGRQFTYF
J: TRBJ2-5; D: .; size: many; V: TRBV29-1; DNA: TGCAGCGTTGAAGATACGTTAGGAGGAGAGACCCAGTACTTC; CDR3: CSVEDTLGGETQYF
J: TRBJ2-5; D: .; size: many; V: TRBV10-3; DNA: TGTGCCATCAGTGATTACGGAACAAAGTACCAAGAGACCCAGTACTTC; CDR3: CAISDYGTKYQETQYF
J: TRBJ1-4; D: .; size: .; V: TRBV15; DNA: TGTGCCACCAGCAGAGTCCGGGGGGAGGATGAAAAACTGTTTTTT; CDR3: CATSRVRGEDEKLFF
J: TRBJ1-1; D: .; size: many; V: TRBV5-5; DNA: TGTGCCAGCAGCAAATATTTCGGGAACACTGAAGCTTTCTTT; CDR3: CASSKYFGNTEAFF
J: TRBJ1-6; D: .; size: many; V: TRBV7-9; DNA: TGTGCCAGCAGCAAAGTTGAGGGGCTGAATTCACCCCTCCACTTT; CDR3: CASSKVEGLNSPLHF
J: TRBJ2-3; D: TRBD1; size: many; V: TRBV30; DNA: TGTGCCTGGAGTAAGGGGCAAGGGACAGGGAGTAAAGATACGCAGTATTTT; CDR3: CAWSKGQGTGSKDTQYF
J: TRBJ2-7; D: .; size: many; V: TRBV5-4; DNA: TGTGCCAGCAGCTTACGGGGAACCTCCTACGAGCAGTACTTC; CDR3: CASSLRGTSYEQYF
J: TRBJ2-7; D: TRBD2; size: .; V: TRBV7-2; DNA: TGTGCCAGCAGCTTCAGGGCGGGAGGTCCCTACGAGCAGTACTTC; CDR3: CASSFRAGGPYEQYF
J: TRBJ2-5; D: .; size: few; V: TRBV5-5; DNA: TGTGCCAGCAGCTACCCCGGAGAGACCCAGTACTTC; CDR3: CASSYPGETQYF
J: TRBJ2-1; D: TRBD1; size: medium-sized; V: TRBV6-5; DNA: TGTGCCAGCAGAAGGGGGACAGGGTTCGTTGAGCAGTTCTTC; CDR3: CASRRGTGFVEQFF
J: TRBJ2-5; D: TRBD1; size: medium-sized; V: TRBV29-1; DNA: TGCAGCGTAGGACAGGGATGGGAGACCCAGTACTTC; CDR3: CSVGQGWETQYF
J: TRBJ1-5; D: .; size: .; V: TRBV20-1; DNA: TGCAGTGCTAGACAGGGCAATCAGCCCCAGCATTTT; CDR3: CSARQGNQPQHF
J: TRBJ2-1; D: TRBD2; size: few; V: TRBV19; DNA: TGTGCCAGTAGTATATTAGCGGGAGGGCCGGGTGAGCAGTTCTTC; CDR3: CASSILAGGPGEQFF
J: TRBJ2-3; D: .; size: few; V: TRBV29-1; DNA: TGCAGCGTTGTGAGCTCCACAGATACGCAGTATTTT; CDR3: CSVVSSTDTQYF
J: TRBJ1-2; D: TRBD1; size: many; V: TRBV20-1; DNA: TGCAGTGCTAGACAAAATGACAGGGGAACCTATGGCTACACCTTC; CDR3: CSARQNDRGTYGYTF
J: TRBJ1-1; D: .; size: many; V: TRBV12-3/TRBV12-4; DNA: TGTGCCAGCAGTTCCTTAAGGACCTGGAAGGTTTTCTTT; CDR3: CASSSLRTWKVFF
J: TRBJ2-3; D: .; size: many; V: TRBV29-1; DNA: TGCAGCGTTGAAACCGGGAGCGCAGATACGCAGTATTTT; CDR3: CSVETGSADTQYF
J: TRBJ1-2; D: TRBD1; size: many; V: TRBV10-3; DNA: TGTGCCATCAGTGAGTCGGGACAGGTCTATGGCTACACCTTC; CDR3: CAISESGQVYGYTF
J: TRBJ2-7; D: TRBD1; size: .; V: TRBV7-9; DNA: TGTGCCAGCAGCTTTTCAGGGGGCGAGCAGTACTTC; CDR3: CASSFSGGEQYF
J: TRBJ2-1; D: TRBD2; size: .; V: TRBV7-9; DNA: TGTGCCAGCAGCCTACTCGGCGGGGGGGAGCAGTTCTTC; CDR3: CASSLLGGGEQFF